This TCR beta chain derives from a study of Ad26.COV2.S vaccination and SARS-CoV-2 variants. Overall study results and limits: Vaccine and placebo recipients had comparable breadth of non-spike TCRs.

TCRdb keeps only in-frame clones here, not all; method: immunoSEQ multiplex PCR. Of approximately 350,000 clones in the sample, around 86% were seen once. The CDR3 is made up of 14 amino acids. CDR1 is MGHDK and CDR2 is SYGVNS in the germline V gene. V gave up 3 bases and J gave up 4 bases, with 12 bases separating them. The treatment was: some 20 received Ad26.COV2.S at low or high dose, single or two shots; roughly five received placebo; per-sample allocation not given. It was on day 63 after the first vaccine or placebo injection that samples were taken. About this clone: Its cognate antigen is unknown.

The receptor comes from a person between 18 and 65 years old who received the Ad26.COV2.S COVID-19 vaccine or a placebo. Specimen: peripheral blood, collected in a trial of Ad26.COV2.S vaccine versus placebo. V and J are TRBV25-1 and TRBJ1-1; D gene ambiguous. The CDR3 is CASSDDWRSTEAFF. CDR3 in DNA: TGTGCCAGCAGTGACGACTGGCGGTCCACTGAAGCTTTCTTT.